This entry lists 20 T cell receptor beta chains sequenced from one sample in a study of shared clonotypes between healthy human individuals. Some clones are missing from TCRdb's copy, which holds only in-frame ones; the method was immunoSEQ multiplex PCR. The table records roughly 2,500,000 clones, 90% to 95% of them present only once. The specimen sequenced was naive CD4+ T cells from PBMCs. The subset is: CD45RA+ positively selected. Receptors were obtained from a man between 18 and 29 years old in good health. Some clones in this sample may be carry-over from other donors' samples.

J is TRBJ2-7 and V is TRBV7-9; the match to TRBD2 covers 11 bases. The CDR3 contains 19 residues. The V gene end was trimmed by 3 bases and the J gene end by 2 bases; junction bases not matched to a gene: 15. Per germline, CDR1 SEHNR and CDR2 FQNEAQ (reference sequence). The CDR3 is CASSFRVVAGGPGAYEQYF. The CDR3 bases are TGTGCCAGCAGCTTTAGGGTGGTAGCGGGAGGGCCCGGGGCCTACGAGCAGTACTTC.

CDR3 loop: CASLDGTRYEQYF. The CDR3 DNA follows: TGTGCCAGCTTGGACGGGACACGATACGAGCAGTACTTC. The rearrangement uses TRBV11-2 and TRBJ2-7; TRBD1 might be the D (6 bases). V was clipped by 8 bases and J by 4 bases, with 15 bases between them. Germline-derived CDR1 and CDR2 are SGHAT and FQNNGV. This CDR3 contains 13 residues.

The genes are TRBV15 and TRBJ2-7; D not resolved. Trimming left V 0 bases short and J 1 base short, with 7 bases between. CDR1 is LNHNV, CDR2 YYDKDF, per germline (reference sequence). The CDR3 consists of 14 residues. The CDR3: CATSRDYLSYEQYF. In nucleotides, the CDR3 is TGTGCCACCAGCAGAGATTACTTATCCTACGAGCAGTACTTC.

In DNA form, the CDR3 reads TGTGCCAGCAGGGAGGGACAGGGGAGTAACGAGCAGTACTTC. This sequence encodes CASREGQGSNEQYF. This chain connects TRBV28 to TRBJ2-7; TRBD1 aligns across 10 bases. Germline trimming cut 6 bases from V and 5 bases from J; bases unmatched to any gene: 7. Germline V gene data show CDR1 as MDHEN and CDR2 as SYDVKM. The CDR3 is made up of 14 amino acids.

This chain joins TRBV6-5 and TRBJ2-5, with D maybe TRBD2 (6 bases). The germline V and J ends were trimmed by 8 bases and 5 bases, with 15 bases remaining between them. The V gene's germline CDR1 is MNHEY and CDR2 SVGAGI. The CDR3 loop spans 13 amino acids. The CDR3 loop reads CASSKPLAETQYF. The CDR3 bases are TGTGCCAGCTCGAAACCCCTAGCGGAGACCCAGTACTTC.

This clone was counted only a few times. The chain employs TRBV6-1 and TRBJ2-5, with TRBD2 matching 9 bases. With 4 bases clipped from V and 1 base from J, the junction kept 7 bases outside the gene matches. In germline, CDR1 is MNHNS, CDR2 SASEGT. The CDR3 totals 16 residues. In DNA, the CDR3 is TGTGCCAGCAGTGCCCAGACTAGCGGAACCCAAGAGACCCAGTACTTC. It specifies CASSAQTSGTQETQYF.

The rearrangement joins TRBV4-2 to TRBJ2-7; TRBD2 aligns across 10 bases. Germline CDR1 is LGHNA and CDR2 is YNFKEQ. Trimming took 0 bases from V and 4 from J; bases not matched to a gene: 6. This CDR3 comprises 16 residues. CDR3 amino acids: CASSQDQAGGFYEQYF. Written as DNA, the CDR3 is TGTGCCAGCAGCCAAGACCAAGCGGGAGGGTTTTACGAGCAGTACTTC.

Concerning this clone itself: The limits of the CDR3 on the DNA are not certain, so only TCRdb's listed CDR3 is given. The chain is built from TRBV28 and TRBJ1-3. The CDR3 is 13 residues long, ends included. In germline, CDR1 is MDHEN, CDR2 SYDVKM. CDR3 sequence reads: CASSFGAGNTIYF.

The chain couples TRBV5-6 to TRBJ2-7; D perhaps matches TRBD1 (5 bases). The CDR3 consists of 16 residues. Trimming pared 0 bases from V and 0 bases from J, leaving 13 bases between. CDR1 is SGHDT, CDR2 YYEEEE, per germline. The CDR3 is CASSLGQSSASYEQYF. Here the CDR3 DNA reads TGTGCCAGCAGCTTGGGACAGTCTTCCGCCTCCTACGAGCAGTACTTC.

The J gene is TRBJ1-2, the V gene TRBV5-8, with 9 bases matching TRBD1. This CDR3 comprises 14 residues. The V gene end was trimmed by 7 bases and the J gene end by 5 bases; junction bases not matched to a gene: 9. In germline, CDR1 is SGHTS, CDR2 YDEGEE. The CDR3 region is CASRRTGAIYGYTF. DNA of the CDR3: TGTGCCAGCCGCAGGACAGGGGCCATTTATGGCTACACCTTC.

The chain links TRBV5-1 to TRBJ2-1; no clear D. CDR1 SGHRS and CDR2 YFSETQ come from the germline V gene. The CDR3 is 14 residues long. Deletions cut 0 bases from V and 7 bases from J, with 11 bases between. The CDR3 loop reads CASSLGRPGNEQFF. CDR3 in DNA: TGCGCCAGCAGCTTGGGCCGGCCTGGGAATGAGCAGTTCTTC. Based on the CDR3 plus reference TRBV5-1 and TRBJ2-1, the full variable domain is KAGVTQTPRYLIKTRGQQVTLSCSPISGHRSVSWYQQTPGQGLQFLFEYFSETQRNKGNFPGRFSGRQFSNSRSEMNVSTLELGDSALYLCASSLGRPGNEQFFGPGTRLTVL.

The CDR3 DNA reads TGTGCCAGCACCCGTGGTCGCGGCCTGCGGGGCTACACCTTC. This sequence encodes CASTRGRGLRGYTF. The rearrangement joins TRBV7-9 to TRBJ1-2, with D unclear. The V and J ends lost 7 bases and 8 bases respectively, with 20 bases between them. Germline assignment: CDR1 SEHNR and CDR2 FQNEAQ (reference sequence). This CDR3 has 14 residues.

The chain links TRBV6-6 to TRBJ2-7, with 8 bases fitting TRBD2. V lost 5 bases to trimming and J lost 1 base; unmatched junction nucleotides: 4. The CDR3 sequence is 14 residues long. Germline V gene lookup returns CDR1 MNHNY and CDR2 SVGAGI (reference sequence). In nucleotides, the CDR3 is TGTGCCAGCAGTGGAGCGGGAGTTTCCTACGAGCAGTACTTC. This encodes CASSGAGVSYEQYF.

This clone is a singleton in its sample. The CDR3 sequence is CASSQGGWGMGITEAFF. The CDR3, as DNA: TGTGCCAGCAGCCAGGGGGGTTGGGGGATGGGGATCACTGAAGCTTTCTTT. V and J are TRBV4-2 and TRBJ1-1; D is perhaps TRBD1 (5 bases). V was trimmed by 3 bases and J by 4 bases, leaving 21 bases between them. The germline CDR1 and CDR2 sequences are LGHNA and YNFKEQ. The CDR3 is 17 amino acids.

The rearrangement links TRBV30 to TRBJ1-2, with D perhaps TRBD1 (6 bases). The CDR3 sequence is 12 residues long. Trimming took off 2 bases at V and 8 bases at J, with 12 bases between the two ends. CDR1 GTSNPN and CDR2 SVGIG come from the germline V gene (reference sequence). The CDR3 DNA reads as TGTGCCTGGAGTCAGGGGAGTCAGGGCTACACCTTC. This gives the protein CAWSQGSQGYTF.

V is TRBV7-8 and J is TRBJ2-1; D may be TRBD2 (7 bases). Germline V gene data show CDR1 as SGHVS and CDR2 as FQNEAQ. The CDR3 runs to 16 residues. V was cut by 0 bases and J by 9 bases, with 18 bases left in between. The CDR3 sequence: CASSLAGGGVTGEQFF. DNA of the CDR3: TGTGCCAGCAGCTTAGCGGGAGGGGGGGTAACAGGTGAGCAGTTCTTC.

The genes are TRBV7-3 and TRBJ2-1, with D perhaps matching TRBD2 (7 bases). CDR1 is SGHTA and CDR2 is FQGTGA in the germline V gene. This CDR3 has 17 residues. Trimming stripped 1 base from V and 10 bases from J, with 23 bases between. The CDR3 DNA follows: TGTGCCAGCAGCTTAAAGCCCTCCGGGGGGCTGGTGCGGGAGCAGTTCTTC. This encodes CASSLKPSGGLVREQFF.

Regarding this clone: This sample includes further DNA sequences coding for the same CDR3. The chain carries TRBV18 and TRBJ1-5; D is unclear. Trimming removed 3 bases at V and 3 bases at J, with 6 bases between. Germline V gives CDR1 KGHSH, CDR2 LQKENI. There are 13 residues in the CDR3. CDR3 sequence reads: CASSPGNNQPQHF. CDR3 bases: TGTGCCAGCTCACCGGGGAACAATCAGCCCCAGCATTTT. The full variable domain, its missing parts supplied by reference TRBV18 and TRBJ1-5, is NAGVMQNPRHLVRRRGQEARLRCSPMKGHSHVYWYRQLPEEGLKFMVYLQKENIIDESGMPKERFSAEFPKEGPSILRIQQVVRGDSAAYFCASSPGNNQPQHFGDGTRLSIL.

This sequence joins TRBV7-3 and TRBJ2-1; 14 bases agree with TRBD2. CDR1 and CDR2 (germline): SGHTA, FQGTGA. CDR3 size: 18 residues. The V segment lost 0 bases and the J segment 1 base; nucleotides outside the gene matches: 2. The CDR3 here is CASSLTGTSGSSYNEQFF. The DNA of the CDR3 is TGTGCCAGCAGCTTAACCGGGACTAGCGGGAGTTCCTACAATGAGCAGTTCTTC.

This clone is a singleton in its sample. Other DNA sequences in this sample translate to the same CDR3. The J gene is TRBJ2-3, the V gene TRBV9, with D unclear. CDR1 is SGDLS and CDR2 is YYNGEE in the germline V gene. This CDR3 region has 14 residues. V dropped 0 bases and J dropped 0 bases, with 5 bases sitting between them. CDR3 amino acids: CASSVGRSTDTQYF. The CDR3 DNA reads TGTGCCAGCAGCGTAGGCCGAAGCACAGATACGCAGTATTTT. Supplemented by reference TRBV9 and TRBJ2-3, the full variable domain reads DSGVTQTPKHLITATGQRVTLRCSPRSGDLSVYWYQQSLDQGLQFLIQYYNGEERAKGNILERFSAQQFPDLHSELNLSSLELGDSALYFCASSVGRSTDTQYFGPGTRLTVL.